The entry below describes one T cell receptor delta chain. Its antigen remains unidentified. Per-base quality was not reported, and no clone a single base away is much larger than it. The data are from a study of gamma-delta T cells after stem cell transplantation (dated by TCRdb to the mid-2010s). Libraries were built with RT-PCR. Instrument on record: Illumina MiSeq. Clonotypes were called again by TCRdb from the public reads via CATT, and duplicate nucleotide sequences were then merged into one entry. In all, the sample holds about 1,300 delta-chain clones, and approximately 19% of those were seen once. The ten largest clones take up 25% to 30% of the sample. CDR1 and CDR2 are drawn from the germline V gene: GEAIGNYY, EKD. V is shortened by 2 bases, J by 0 bases, and the region joining them spans 21 bases. There are 18 amino acids in the CDR3, from cysteine to phenylalanine inclusive. Only the CDR3 part of the read is kept: 54 bases, read in frame from the first base.

The TCR originated in a human donor. It is not recorded whose cells these are; they may come from a transplant donor. The chain employs TRDV2 and TRDJ1; D gene: possibly TRDD3, on 5 matching bases. The sample consisted of gamma-delta T cells. The DNA sequence is as follows: TGTGCCTGTGACAGAAGACTGGTGGATTCCGAGTACACCGATAAACTCATCTTT. The encoded protein is CACDRRLVDSEYTDKLIF.